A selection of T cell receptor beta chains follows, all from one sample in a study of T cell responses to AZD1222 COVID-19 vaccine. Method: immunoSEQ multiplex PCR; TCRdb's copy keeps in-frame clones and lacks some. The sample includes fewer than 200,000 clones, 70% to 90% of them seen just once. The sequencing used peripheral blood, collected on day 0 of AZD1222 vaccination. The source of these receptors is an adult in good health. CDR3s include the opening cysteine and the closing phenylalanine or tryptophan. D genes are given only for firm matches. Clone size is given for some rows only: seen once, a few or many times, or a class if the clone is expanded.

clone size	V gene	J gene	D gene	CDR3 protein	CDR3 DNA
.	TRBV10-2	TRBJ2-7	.	CASSSGATRSEQYF	TGCGCCAGCTCGTCCGGGGCGACTAGGAGTGAGCAGTACTTC
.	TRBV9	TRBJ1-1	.	CASSPATVMNTEAFF	TGTGCCAGCAGCCCTGCGACAGTTATGAACACTGAAGCTTTCTTT
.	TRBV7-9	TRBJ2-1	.	CASSSSGLAGNEQFF	TGTGCCAGCAGCTCGAGCGGACTCGCCGGCAATGAGCAGTTCTTC
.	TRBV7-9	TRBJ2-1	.	CASSLVLGYNEQFF	TGTGCCAGCAGCTTAGTTTTGGGTTACAATGAGCAGTTCTTC
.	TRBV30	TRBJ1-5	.	CAFQHGGQPQHF	TGTGCCTTTCAACACGGAGGTCAGCCCCAGCATTTT
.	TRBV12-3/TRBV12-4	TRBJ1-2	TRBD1	CASSSDRVYGYTF	TGTGCCAGCAGTTCCGACAGGGTCTATGGCTACACCTTC
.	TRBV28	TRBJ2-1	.	CASSLSGRNEQFF	TGTGCCAGCAGCCTCTCGGGTAGGAATGAGCAGTTCTTC
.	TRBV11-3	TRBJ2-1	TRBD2	CASSLASGGHVYNEQFF	TGTGCCAGCAGCTTAGCTAGCGGGGGGCACGTCTACAATGAGCAGTTCTTC
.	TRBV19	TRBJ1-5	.	CASSEAWQPQHF	TGTGCCAGTTCTGAGGCCTGGCAGCCCCAGCATTTT
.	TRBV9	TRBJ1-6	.	CASRQGEYNSPLHF	TGTGCCAGCAGACAGGGCGAGTATAATTCACCCCTCCACTTT
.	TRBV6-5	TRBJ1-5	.	CASSYRGNQPQHF	TGTGCCAGCAGTTATCGGGGAAATCAGCCCCAGCATTTT
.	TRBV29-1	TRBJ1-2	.	CSVWFRAYDGYTF	TGCAGCGTTTGGTTTCGGGCGTATGATGGCTACACCTTC
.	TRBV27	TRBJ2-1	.	CASSLRRGTGPGRQYNEQFF	TGTGCCAGCAGTTTAAGGAGAGGAACAGGCCCGGGGAGGCAATACAATGAGCAGTTCTTC
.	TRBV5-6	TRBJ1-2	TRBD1	CASSLRGTGDYTF	TGTGCCAGCAGCTTACGCGGGACAGGGGACTACACCTTC
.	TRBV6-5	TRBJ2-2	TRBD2	CASTGGSYTGELFF	TGTGCCAGCACGGGGGGATCATACACCGGGGAGCTGTTTTTT
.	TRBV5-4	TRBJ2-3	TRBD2	CASSLPLAGGDTQYF	TGTGCCAGCAGTTTACCTCTAGCGGGAGGCGATACGCAGTATTTT
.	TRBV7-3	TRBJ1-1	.	CASSLIGGDGEEAFF	TGTGCCAGCAGCTTAATTGGCGGGGACGGTGAAGAAGCTTTCTTT
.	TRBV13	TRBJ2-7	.	CASSEGLLDEQYF	TGTGCCAGCAGCGAAGGACTCCTAGACGAGCAGTACTTC
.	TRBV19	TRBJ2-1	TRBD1	CASSIRTGEGYNEQFF	TGTGCCAGTAGTATCCGGACAGGGGAAGGTTACAATGAGCAGTTCTTC
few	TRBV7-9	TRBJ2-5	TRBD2	CASSLVASGSLETQYF	TGTGCCAGCAGCTTAGTGGCTAGCGGGAGTTTGGAGACCCAGTACTTC
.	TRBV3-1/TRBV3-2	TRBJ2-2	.	CASSTRTLSRDTGELFF	TGTGCCAGCAGCACCAGGACTCTGTCTCGAGACACCGGGGAGCTGTTTTTT
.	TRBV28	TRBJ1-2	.	CASSLNFGYTF	TGTGCCAGCAGTCTAAACTTTGGCTACACCTTC
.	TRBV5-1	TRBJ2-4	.	CASSLGLDKNIQYF	TGCGCCAGCAGCCTGGGGCTGGACAAAAACATTCAGTACTTC
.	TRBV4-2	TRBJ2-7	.	CASSQDRGGERTYEQYF	TGTGCCAGCAGCCAAGATCGAGGCGGGGAGCGAACCTACGAGCAGTACTTC
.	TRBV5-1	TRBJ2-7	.	CASSTGSRDYEQYF	TGCGCCAGCAGCACGGGGAGTAGGGACTACGAGCAGTACTTC
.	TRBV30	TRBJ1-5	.	CAWSGSNQPQHF	TGTGCCTGGAGTGGAAGCAATCAGCCCCAGCATTTT
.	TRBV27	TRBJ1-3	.	CASSPSPPGVRSSGNTIYF	TGTGCCAGCAGTCCCTCCCCGCCCGGGGTAAGGAGCTCTGGAAACACCATATATTTT
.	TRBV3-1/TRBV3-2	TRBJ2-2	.	CASSLRQTNTGELFF	TGTGCCAGCAGCCTGAGGCAGACGAACACCGGGGAGCTGTTTTTT
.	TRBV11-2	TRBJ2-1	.	CATSRGSNEQFF	TGTGCCACCTCGAGGGGGTCCAATGAGCAGTTCTTC
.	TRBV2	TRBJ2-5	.	CASSEGRVQETQYF	TGTGCCAGCAGTGAGGGGCGGGTCCAAGAGACCCAGTACTTC
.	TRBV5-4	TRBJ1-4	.	CASSFAGPPEKLFF	TGTGCCAGCAGCTTCGCAGGCCCACCCGAAAAACTGTTTTTT
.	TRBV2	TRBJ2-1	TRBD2	CASSLLAGGQSEQFF	TGTGCCAGCAGTTTACTAGCGGGGGGGCAAAGTGAGCAGTTCTTC
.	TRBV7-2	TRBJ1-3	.	CASSQGIGNTIYF	TGTGCCAGCAGCCAGGGGATTGGAAACACCATATATTTT
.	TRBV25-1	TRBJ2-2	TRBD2	CASSARAGVTGELFF	TGTGCCAGCTCCGCTCGAGCGGGAGTGACCGGGGAGCTGTTTTTT
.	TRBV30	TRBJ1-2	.	CAWSARTVGGGGYTF	TGTGCCTGGAGTGCGCGGACAGTAGGAGGAGGAGGCTACACCTTC
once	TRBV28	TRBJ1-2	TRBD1	CASSLLRGQGSGYTF	TGTGCCAGCAGTTTATTGAGGGGGCAGGGGAGTGGCTACACCTTC
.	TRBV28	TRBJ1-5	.	CASSPTQGNSNQPQHF	TGTGCCAGCAGTCCCACACAGGGAAATAGCAATCAGCCCCAGCATTTT
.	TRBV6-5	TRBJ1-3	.	CASSRQSHSGNTIYF	TGTGCCAGCAGTCGACAAAGTCACTCTGGAAACACCATATATTTT
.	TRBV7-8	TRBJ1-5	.	CASSSPYRLSRNQPQHF	TGTGCCAGCAGCAGCCCCTACCGTCTCTCTCGCAATCAGCCCCAGCATTTT
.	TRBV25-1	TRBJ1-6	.	CASARTATNSPLHF	TGTGCCAGCGCCAGGACAGCGACCAATTCACCCCTCCACTTT
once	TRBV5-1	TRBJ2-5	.	CASSLLPNQETQYF	TGCGCCAGCAGCTTACTACCGAATCAAGAGACCCAGTACTTC
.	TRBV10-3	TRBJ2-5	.	CAIRMRSGETQYF	TGTGCCATCAGGATGAGGTCTGGAGAGACCCAGTACTTC
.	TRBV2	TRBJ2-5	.	CASSEEAALKYQETQYF	TGTGCCAGCAGTGAAGAGGCGGCTTTGAAGTACCAAGAGACCCAGTACTTC
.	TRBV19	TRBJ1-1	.	CASSLRDYTEAFF	TGTGCCAGTAGTCTCAGGGATTACACTGAAGCTTTCTTT
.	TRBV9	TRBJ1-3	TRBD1	CASSPRRTGVGNTIYF	TGTGCCAGCAGCCCAAGAAGGACAGGGGTAGGAAACACCATATATTTT
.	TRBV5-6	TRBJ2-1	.	CASSRGADLSYNEQFF	TGTGCCAGCAGCCGGGGGGCGGACCTCTCCTACAATGAGCAGTTCTTC
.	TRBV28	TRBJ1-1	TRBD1	CASSLTGTGLGREAFF	TGTGCCAGCAGTCTAACCGGGACAGGCTTGGGGCGTGAAGCTTTCTTT
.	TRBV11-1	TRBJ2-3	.	CASSSTPTTDTQYF	TGTGCCAGCAGCTCTACGCCAACCACAGATACGCAGTATTTT
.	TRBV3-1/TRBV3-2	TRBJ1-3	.	CASSQGTGNTIYF	TGTGCCAGCAGCCAGGGGACTGGAAACACCATATATTTT
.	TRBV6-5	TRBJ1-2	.	CASSYSAGDGYTF	TGTGCCAGCAGTTACTCGGCAGGCGACGGCTACACCTTC
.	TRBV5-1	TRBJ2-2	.	CASTRDTQTNTGELFF	TGCGCCAGCACCCGGGACACTCAAACGAACACCGGGGAGCTGTTTTTT
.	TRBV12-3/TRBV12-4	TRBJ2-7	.	CASSSDPWEQYF	TGTGCCAGCAGTTCCGACCCTTGGGAGCAGTACTTC
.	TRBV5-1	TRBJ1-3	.	CASSLDGRSSGNTIYF	TGCGCCAGCAGCTTGGACGGCAGATCCTCTGGAAACACCATATATTTT